The next 21 T cell receptor beta chains were all read from a single sample in a study of T cell changes during pregnancy in multiple sclerosis. Assay: immunoSEQ multiplex PCR; the TCRdb copy retains only in-frame clones and omits some. Here the sample spans around 55,000 clones, 85% to 90% being singletons. Sequencing was performed on CD4+ T cells from peripheral blood mononuclear cells, taken in the first trimester of pregnancy. These receptors were collected from a female donor with multiple sclerosis, enrolled in a pregnancy study.

CDR3 nucleotide sequence: TGTGCCAGTAGTACATTCCAGGGTTACAATGAGCAGTTCTTC. Translating it yields CASSTFQGYNEQFF. V gene TRBV19 combines with J gene TRBJ2-1; D possibly corresponds to TRBD1 (5 bases). Trimming took off 4 bases at V and 4 bases at J, with 11 bases between the two ends. CDR1 is LNHDA, CDR2 SQIVND, per germline (reference sequence). The CDR3 is made up of 14 amino acids. The variable domain in full, with the rest retrieved from reference TRBV19 and TRBJ2-1, is DGGITQSPKYLFRKEGQNVTLSCEQNLNHDAMYWYRQDPGQGLRLIYYSQIVNDFQKGDIAEGYSVSREKKESFPLTVTSAQKNPTAFYLCASSTFQGYNEQFFGPGTRLTVL.

V is TRBV5-4 and J is TRBJ1-3, with TRBD1 matching 8 bases. The CDR3 totals 16 residues. Germline trimming cut 4 bases from V and 0 bases from J; bases unmatched to any gene: 6. Germline V CDR1 and CDR2: SGHNT, YYREEE (reference sequence). The CDR3 sequence is CASSNRDRSSGNTIYF. CDR3 bases: TGTGCCAGCAGCAACCGGGACAGGAGCTCTGGAAACACCATATATTTT.

The J gene is TRBJ1-3, the V gene TRBV7-9; TRBD1 matches 8 bases. CDR1 and CDR2 (germline): SEHNR, FQNEAQ (reference sequence). CDR3 length: 15 amino acids. J gave up 4 bases and V 3 bases, and 5 bases lay outside the gene matches. The CDR3 spells CASSLPRGLGNTIYF. The DNA of the CDR3 is TGTGCCAGCAGCTTGCCCAGGGGGCTCGGAAACACCATATATTTT.

V and J are TRBV6-1 and TRBJ1-5; 10 bases are shared with TRBD1. V dropped 6 bases and J dropped 6; count of bases not matched to a gene: 2. This CDR3 is 13 amino acids long. Germline CDR1 reads MNHNS; CDR2 reads SASEGT. The CDR3 region has the DNA TGTGCCAGCAGGACAGGGGGCCCTCAGCCCCAGCATTTT. Residues: CASRTGGPQPQHF.

The chain carries TRBV10-3 and TRBJ2-7; 13 nucleotides line up with TRBD2. After removal of 6 bases from V and 5 bases from J, the junction contained 4 bases not matched to a gene. The V gene's germline CDR1 is ENHRY and CDR2 SYGVKD. The CDR3 contains 14 residues. The CDR3 sequence is CAISGLAGADEQYF. The CDR3 bases are TGTGCCATCAGCGGACTAGCGGGAGCCGACGAGCAGTACTTC.

V gene TRBV19 combines with J gene TRBJ2-1; TRBD2 matches 8 bases. Looked up from germline, CDR1 is LNHDA and CDR2 is SQIVND (reference sequence). After removal of 3 bases from V and 5 bases from J, the junction contained 6 bases not matched to a gene. CDR3 length equals 15 residues. CDR3 nucleotides: TGTGCCAGTAGTATTAGCCTAGCGGGCGACAATGAGCAGTTCTTC. Translating gives CASSISLAGDNEQFF.

V usage is TRBV10-3 and J usage is TRBJ1-5; TRBD1 is a possible D gene (5 bases). V lost 7 bases and J lost 5, with 15 bases in between. Germline-derived CDR1 and CDR2 are ENHRY and SYGVKD. This CDR3 comprises 14 residues. The CDR3 coding sequence is TGTGCCATCAACGGCTCCCCGGGGGATCAGCCCCAGCATTTT. Translating it yields CAINGSPGDQPQHF.

The rearrangement joins TRBV7-2 to TRBJ2-3, with D unresolved. V was clipped by 1 base and J by 2 bases, with 4 bases between them. Germline lookup yields CDR1 SGHTA and CDR2 FQGNSA. The CDR3 sequence is 13 residues long. CDR3: CASSLDYTDTQYF. In DNA, the CDR3 is TGTGCCAGCAGCTTAGACTACACAGATACGCAGTATTTT.

The rearrangement uses TRBV2 and TRBJ2-2; 9 positions agree with TRBD1. Germline values: CDR1 SNHLY, CDR2 FYNNEI. This CDR3 has 15 residues. Germline trimming cut 7 bases from V and 5 bases from J; bases unmatched to any gene: 8. DNA of the CDR3: TGTGCCAGCACAGGACAGGGGACGATAACCGGGGAGCTGTTTTTT. Translating it yields CASTGQGTITGELFF.

V gene TRBV27 combines with J gene TRBJ1-6; D is undetermined. V gave up 2 bases and J gave up 5 bases, with 19 bases separating them. CDR3 length equals 18 residues. Germline lookup yields CDR1 MNHEY and CDR2 SMNVEV (reference sequence). This CDR3 is CASSLTRRGSLNNSPLHF. Written as DNA, the CDR3 is TGTGCCAGCAGTTTAACCCGGAGAGGATCATTAAATAATTCACCCCTCCACTTT.

This chain joins TRBV12-5 and TRBJ1-5; D gene uncertain. The CDR3 sequence is 12 residues long. The V end was cut by 6 bases, the J end by 3 bases, with 6 bases between. Germline loops: CDR1 LGHNT, CDR2 FRNRAP. The CDR3 DNA is TGTGCTAGTGGCAGGTACAATCAGCCCCAGCATTTT. Protein sequence: CASGRYNQPQHF.

The V gene is TRBV7-6, the J gene TRBJ2-1; TRBD1 matches at 9 bases. The length of the CDR3 is 18 residues. The junction had 10 bases not matched to a gene; V was cut back by 4 bases and J by 0 bases. Per germline, CDR1 SGHVS and CDR2 FNYEAQ. The CDR3: CASSSVTDRGSSYNEQFF. The CDR3 DNA sequence: TGTGCCAGCAGCTCCGTTACCGACAGGGGGAGCTCCTACAATGAGCAGTTCTTC.

The chain is built from TRBV28 and TRBJ2-7; D perhaps matches TRBD1 (5 bases). Germline CDR1 MDHEN, CDR2 SYDVKM. The V end was cut by 7 bases, the J end by 0 bases, with 16 bases between. The CDR3 spans 15 residues. CDR3 residues: CASTGSKDNSYEQYF. The CDR3 DNA follows: TGTGCCAGCACCGGGTCGAAGGACAACTCCTACGAGCAGTACTTC.

This chain connects TRBV19 to TRBJ1-5; a weak D match, TRBD1 (6 bases). The CDR3 runs 15 residues. V was clipped by 3 bases and J by 11 bases, with 20 bases between them. Germline CDR1 is LNHDA and CDR2 is SQIVND (reference sequence). The CDR3 coding sequence is TGTGCCAGTAGTATCCCGACAGGCTTCCCCCCGGCCCAGCATTTT. Protein sequence: CASSIPTGFPPAQHF.

CDR3 in DNA: TGTGCCAGCAGTCCTAGCGGGAGGGAGGGTGATACGCAGTATTTT. It is translated as CASSPSGREGDTQYF. This sequence joins TRBV6-5 and TRBJ2-3; TRBD2 aligns across 12 bases. With V trimmed by 5 bases and J by 6 bases, 6 bases remained unmatched. The CDR3 has 15 residues. From germline, CDR1 is MNHEY and CDR2 SVGAGI.

The chain uses TRBV6-6 and TRBJ2-5; a possible D gene is TRBD2 (5 bases). V lost 6 bases, J lost 4 bases, and 12 bases lay in between. The CDR3 consists of 13 residues. Germline lookup yields CDR1 MNHNY and CDR2 SVGAGI (reference sequence). The CDR3 coding sequence is TGTGCCAGCAGCCGCCCGGGGATAGAGACCCAGTACTTC. Protein product: CASSRPGIETQYF.

The rearrangement joins TRBV9 to TRBJ1-1; a weak D match, TRBD1 (5 bases). Between the trimmed V and J ends, which lost 3 bases and 14 bases, there was a span of 17 bases. CDR1 is SGDLS, CDR2 YYNGEE, per germline. The CDR3 is 12 amino acids. This CDR3 reads CASSGMPGTTFF. The CDR3 DNA is TGTGCCAGCAGCGGGATGCCCGGGACTACCTTCTTT.

V and J are TRBV5-5 and TRBJ2-1, with 11 nucleotides matching TRBD2. The CDR3 covers 16 residues. Germline V gene data show CDR1 as SGHKS and CDR2 as YYEKEE (reference sequence). After removal of 0 bases from V and 3 bases from J, the junction contained 2 bases not matched to a gene. CDR3 coding DNA: TGTGCCAGCAGCTTGGCGGGACTAGCGGTCTACAATGAGCAGTTCTTC. It codes for CASSLAGLAVYNEQFF.

This chain joins TRBV19 and TRBJ2-2, with TRBD2 matching over 13 bases. Germline CDR1 and CDR2: LNHDA and SQIVND (reference sequence). This CDR3 is 17 amino acids long. Trimming at V came to 5 bases and at J to 4 bases, leaving 7 bases not matched to a gene. For the CDR3, the DNA is TGTGCCAGTAGTTTAGGACTAGCGGGAGTATCCACCGGGGAGCTGTTTTTT. Translation: CASSLGLAGVSTGELFF.

The chain uses TRBV7-9 and TRBJ1-5; TRBD1 is a possible D gene (5 bases). Trimming pared 8 bases from V and 2 bases from J, leaving 13 bases between. The CDR3 length is 14 residues. The V gene's germline CDR1 is SEHNR and CDR2 FQNEAQ (reference sequence). CDR3: CASQGEVGNQPQHF. The CDR3 region has the DNA TGTGCCAGCCAAGGGGAGGTTGGCAATCAGCCCCAGCATTTT. The full variable domain, in which reference TRBV7-9 and TRBJ1-5 provide the parts outside the CDR3, is DTGVSQNPRHKITKRGQNVTFRCDPISEHNRLYWYRQTLGQGPEFLTYFQNEAQLEKSRLLSDRFSAERPKGSFSTLEIQRTEQGDSAMYLCASQGEVGNQPQHFGDGTRLSIL.

The chain combines TRBV4-1 with TRBJ1-2, with TRBD1 matching 7 bases. Germline loops: CDR1 MGHRA, CDR2 YSYEKL. Losses at the gene ends were 3 bases for V and 4 bases for J; bases not matched to a gene: 17. The CDR3 totals 18 residues. DNA for the CDR3: TGCGCCAGCAGCCACCCACTAACTGGACAGGAAAATTCCTATGGCTACACCTTC. Translation: CASSHPLTGQENSYGYTF.